This T cell receptor beta chain is drawn from a study of cytomegalovirus exposure and HLA in healthy donors. Study-level findings and limits: The presence/absence work took it that sequencing depth was about the same across donors. Usually a TCR sequence was rare, but some public TCRs were found in many donors.

Remarks on this clone: Its antigen is undetermined.

V dropped 6 bases and J dropped 1 base, with 9 bases sitting between them. The CDR3 contains 13 residues. Germline V gives CDR1 MNHEY, CDR2 SMNVEV (reference sequence). PCR employed 60 Vbeta and 13 Jbeta primers. Libraries were prepared by immunoSEQ multiplex PCR; TCRdb keeps only in-frame clonotypes and omits some of them. The sample lists roughly 200,000 clones, roughly 79% occurring once. The clonotype was recovered from a man in his thirties or forties in good health and CMV-seronegative. V is TRBV27 and J is TRBJ1-1, with D possibly TRBD1 on 6 matching bases. Sequenced sample: PBMCs. CDR3 sequence (DNA): TGTGCCAGCAGATTACAGGGGAACACTGAAGCTTTCTTT. Translation gives CASRLQGNTEAFF.